A single sample gave rise to the 30 T cell receptor beta chains below, sequenced in a study of T cells in Graves' hyperthyroidism and ophthalmopathy. RNA transcripts were the template for amplifying TCR beta CDR3 regions. Initially, a first-round RT-PCR of the TCR CDR3 employed the HTBI primer set. In TCRdb, the multiplex PCR reads were re-called with MiXCR into one record per CDR3 protein. The data contain 550,000 to 600,000 distinct CDR3 sequences, about 43% of them seen just once; the ten biggest clones take up roughly 20%. Sample: peripheral blood or thyroid tissue (not recorded which). The receptor set was obtained from an adult woman with Graves' disease, either hyperthyroidism or ophthalmopathy (not recorded which).

This clonotype was seen repeatedly, ten times or more. V is TRBV29-1 and J is TRBJ1-2; D gene uncertain. Germline CDR1 is SQVTM and CDR2 is ANQGSEA. With 4 bases removed from V and 10 bases from J, the gap between germline ends came to 4 bases. The CDR3 runs to 8 residues. CDR3 sequence (DNA): TGCAGCGTTGGGGACTACACCTTC. It specifies CSVGDYTF.

The gene calls are TRBV28 and TRBJ2-5; 10 nucleotides align to TRBD1. Germline assignment: CDR1 MDHEN and CDR2 SYDVKM. CDR3 length: 17 amino acids. V gave up 2 bases and J gave up 3 bases; unmatched junction bases: 9. The CDR3 DNA follows: TGTGCCAGCAGTTTACTCTCCGACAGGGGGCGAGAAGAGACCCAGTACTTC. This codes for CASSLLSDRGREETQYF.

The chain employs TRBV7-2 and TRBJ1-1; 9 bases are shared with TRBD1. V gave up 5 bases and J gave up 1 base; unmatched junction bases: 8. This CDR3 spans 16 amino acids. The germline CDR1 and CDR2 sequences are SGHTA and FQGNSA. The chain's CDR3 is CASSHPGTGRNTEAFF. The CDR3 DNA reads TGTGCCAGCAGCCACCCCGGGACAGGGCGGAACACTGAAGCTTTCTTT.

This clonotype was observed at least ten times. The chain uses TRBV7-9 and TRBJ2-5; 7 positions match TRBD2. The CDR3 has 14 amino acids. Trimming at V came to 3 bases and at J to 5 bases, leaving 6 bases not matched to a gene. Germline V gene data show CDR1 as SEHNR and CDR2 as FQNEAQ (reference sequence). The CDR3 loop reads CASSFSRTRETQYF. The DNA of the CDR3 is TGTGCCAGCAGCTTTTCCAGGACTAGGGAGACCCAGTACTTC.

In nucleotides, the CDR3 is TGTGCCAGCAGCTCCTTTGGCGTGGGGCGGGTGACCCAGTACTTC. It codes for CASSSFGVGRVTQYF. The V and J genes are TRBV5-4 and TRBJ2-5, with D possibly being TRBD1 or TRBD2 (5 bases each). There are 15 residues in the CDR3. Germline loops: CDR1 SGHNT, CDR2 YYREEE (reference sequence). The germline V and J ends were trimmed by 3 bases and 7 bases, with 19 bases remaining between them.

CDR3 sequence (DNA): TGTGCCAGCAGCTTGGGGCGGGAGTGGCAAGAGACCCAGTACTTC. Translating it yields CASSLGREWQETQYF. The chain has TRBV5-4 and TRBJ2-5; 7 bases agree with TRBD2. The CDR3 covers 15 residues. The germline CDR1 and CDR2 sequences are SGHNT and YYREEE (reference sequence). The junction had 4 bases not matched to a gene; V was cut back by 0 bases and J by 2 bases. The full variable domain, in which reference TRBV5-4 and TRBJ2-5 provide the parts outside the CDR3, is ETGVTQSPTHLIKTRGQQVTLRCSSQSGHNTVSWYQQALGQGPQFIFQYYREEENGRGNFPPRFSGLQFPNYSSELNVNALELDDSALYLCASSLGREWQETQYFGPGTRLLVL.

This clonotype was counted between two and nine times. The V gene is TRBV15, the J gene TRBJ1-1; D is perhaps TRBD1 (5 bases). V was shortened by 3 bases and J by 1 base, with 12 bases between the two germline ends. Germline V gene lookup returns CDR1 LNHNV and CDR2 YYDKDF (reference sequence). This CDR3 region has 15 residues. The CDR3 sequence is CATSRPRGQNTEAFF. The CDR3 nucleotides are TGTGCCACCAGCAGGCCCCGGGGCCAGAACACTGAAGCTTTCTTT.

This clonotype was observed many times. The genes are TRBV7-3 and TRBJ2-5, with 7 bases matching TRBD2. CDR3 length: 15 residues. Germline V CDR1 and CDR2: SGHTA, FQGTGA. J was trimmed by 3 bases and V by 1 base; bases with no gene match: 5. As DNA, the CDR3 is TGTGCCAGCAGCTTAAATGGGAGGGCCGAAGAGACCCAGTACTTC. Translating gives CASSLNGRAEETQYF.

V is TRBV7-9 and J is TRBJ2-2; perhaps TRBD2 as D (5 bases). This CDR3 comprises 13 residues. V shed 1 base and J shed 13 bases, with 13 bases lying between them. The V gene's germline CDR1 is SEHNR and CDR2 FQNEAQ (reference sequence). The CDR3 sequence: CASSLGVFAGLFF. CDR3 nucleotides: TGTGCCAGCAGCTTAGGGGTCTTTGCGGGGCTGTTTTTT. The whole variable domain, remainder taken from reference TRBV7-9 and TRBJ2-2, is DTGVSQNPRHKITKRGQNVTFRCDPISEHNRLYWYRQTLGQGPEFLTYFQNEAQLEKSRLLSDRFSAERPKGSFSTLEIQRTEQGDSAMYLCASSLGVFAGLFFGEGSRLTVL.

The V call is TRBV10-3, the J call TRBJ1-3; TRBD1 is a possible D gene (5 bases). CDR1 is ENHRY and CDR2 is SYGVKD in the germline V gene. The CDR3 is 11 residues long. V lost 6 bases and J lost 7, with 7 bases in between. Here the CDR3 DNA reads TGTGCCATCAGGCCAGGGAACACCATATATTTT. This codes for CAIRPGNTIYF.

This clonotype was detected a few times. The chain links TRBV4-1 to TRBJ2-7; possible D gene TRBD1, 6 bases. This CDR3 region has 15 residues. The germline V gene encodes CDR1 MGHRA and CDR2 YSYEKL. Trimming left V 0 bases short and J 3 bases short, with 12 bases between. The CDR3 DNA follows: TGCGCCAGCAGCCAAGAACAGGGTCCTCTCTACGAGCAGTACTTC. Translation: CASSQEQGPLYEQYF.

The chain combines TRBV5-1 with TRBJ1-1, with D hard to call. CDR1 is SGHRS, CDR2 YFSETQ, per germline. Between the trimmed V and J ends, which lost 4 bases and 6 bases, there was a span of 19 bases. This CDR3 is 15 amino acids long. The CDR3 here is CASSLDISRAAEAFF. The DNA of the CDR3 is TGCGCCAGCAGCCTGGATATCAGTCGGGCGGCTGAAGCTTTCTTT.

The CDR3 protein is CATRDRGAGANVLTF. The CDR3 DNA reads TGTGCCACCCGGGACAGGGGTGCTGGGGCCAACGTCCTGACTTTC. This chain uses TRBV19 with TRBJ2-6, with 10 nucleotides matching TRBD1. Germline V gives CDR1 LNHDA, CDR2 SQIVND (reference sequence). This CDR3 is 15 amino acids long. Losses at the gene ends were 10 bases for V and 2 bases for J; bases not matched to a gene: 5.

The chain links TRBV11-2 to TRBJ2-7, with a tentative D call TRBD1 (6 bases). CDR1 and CDR2 from the germline V gene are SGHAT and FQNNGV. CDR3 length: 14 residues. Trimming removed 1 base at V and 2 bases at J, with 9 bases between. The CDR3 sequence is CASSLAGQTYEQYF. DNA of the CDR3: TGTGCCAGCAGCTTAGCGGGACAAACCTACGAGCAGTACTTC.

Comment on this clonotype: This may arise from a read error, as a much more abundant clone is one base away. CDR3 sequence (DNA): TGTGCCAGCAGCACCCCCGGGGGCTTCCGGGGCTACACCTTC. Translation gives CASSTPGGFRGYTF. The V call is TRBV7-2, the J call TRBJ1-2; D might be TRBD1 (6 bases). Between the trimmed V and J ends, which lost 5 bases and 8 bases, there was a span of 18 bases. Looked up from germline, CDR1 is SGHTA and CDR2 is FQGNSA. CDR3 length: 14 amino acids.

V and J are TRBV4-2 and TRBJ1-5, with unresolved D. Germline V gene sequence: CDR1 LGHNA, CDR2 YNFKEQ. The CDR3 consists of 14 residues. V was trimmed by 2 bases and J by 5 bases, leaving 10 bases between them. DNA for the CDR3: TGTGCCAGCAGCCAACGTGAGGACGATCAGCCCCAGCATTTT. Translating it yields CASSQREDDQPQHF.

The rearrangement joins TRBV6-5 to TRBJ1-6, with D possibly matching TRBD1 (5 bases). Germline CDR1 is MNHEY and CDR2 is SVGAGI. With 4 bases removed from V and 7 bases from J, the gap between germline ends came to 11 bases. CDR3 size: 14 residues. CDR3 amino acids: CASSWDVLNSPLHF. The CDR3 bases are TGTGCCAGCAGTTGGGACGTCCTGAATTCACCCCTCCACTTT.

Of note for this clonotype: Mismatch with germline at one junction end may stem from a read error. The V and J genes are TRBV7-2 and TRBJ2-5, with no clear D. Germline CDR1 and CDR2: SGHTA and FQGNSA. The CDR3 extends over 11 amino acids. The CDR3 coding sequence is TGTGCCAGCAGCTTAAGTTTTCGGGCGTTCTTC. The encoded protein is CASSLSFRAFF.

This clonotype was found many times. This sequence joins TRBV20-1 and TRBJ2-5; 9 nucleotides agree with TRBD2. This CDR3 contains 16 residues. Looked up from germline, CDR1 is DFQATT and CDR2 is SNEGSKA (reference sequence). V shed 0 bases and J 5 bases; nucleotides not matched to a gene: 10. CDR3 bases: TGCAGTGCTAGAGATTACGCGGGAGGGCCGGGGGAGACCCAGTACTTC. Protein: CSARDYAGGPGETQYF.

The chain employs TRBV2 and TRBJ2-3, with 11 bases fitting TRBD2. V lost 5 bases, J lost 5 bases, and 6 bases stayed unmatched. From germline, CDR1 is SNHLY and CDR2 FYNNEI. The CDR3 is 15 residues long. In nucleotides, the CDR3 is TGTGCCAGCAGTTATCTAGCGGGAGGTGGAGATACGCAGTATTTT. Residues: CASSYLAGGGDTQYF.

In its sample, this clonotype was seen once. V gene TRBV20-1 combines with J gene TRBJ2-1; D may be TRBD2 (6 bases). Trimming cost V 6 bases and J 7 bases, with 19 bases left between them. The CDR3 has 14 residues. Germline V gene data show CDR1 as DFQATT and CDR2 as SNEGSKA (reference sequence). Written as DNA, the CDR3 is TGCAGTGCCCGAGAGGCGGGATGGGCGAATGAGCAGTTCTTC. This gives the protein CSAREAGWANEQFF.

This clonotype was observed once. The chain links TRBV5-1 to TRBJ2-7; 11 bases map to TRBD2. V was pared by 4 bases and J by 5 bases, with 14 bases of the junction left unmatched. Germline assignment: CDR1 SGHRS and CDR2 YFSETQ. CDR3 length: 17 amino acids. The CDR3 nucleotides read TGCGCCAGCAGCCTGGGACTAGCGGATTCCCTCCTTGACGAGCAGTACTTC. As protein: CASSLGLADSLLDEQYF.

The chain is built from TRBV25-1 and TRBJ2-7; 9 nucleotides agree with TRBD1. With 6 bases clipped from V and 3 bases from J, the junction kept 3 bases outside the gene matches. This CDR3 spans 13 amino acids. CDR1 and CDR2 from the germline V gene are MGHDK and SYGVNS. In nucleotides, the CDR3 is TGTGCCAGCAGGCTGGGACAGGGCTACGAGCAGTACTTC. Protein: CASRLGQGYEQYF.

V usage is TRBV7-2 and J usage is TRBJ1-1, with a tentative D call TRBD1 (5 bases). The V gene's germline CDR1 is SGHTA and CDR2 FQGNSA. This CDR3 spans 14 amino acids. Trimming took 5 bases from V and 6 from J, leaving 16 bases between them. CDR3 sequence: CASSPQQVHSEAFF. CDR3 nucleotide sequence: TGTGCCAGCAGCCCTCAACAGGTGCACTCTGAAGCTTTCTTT.

There are many counts of this clonotype. Germline is not matched at one junction end, which may reflect a read error. The chain joins TRBV7-7 to TRBJ2-5; tentative D call: TRBD1 (6 bases). CDR3 length: 15 residues. CDR1 and CDR2 (germline): SSHAT, FNYEAQ (reference sequence). In nucleotides, the CDR3 is TGTGCTAGCAGCCCCACAGGGCACGCCGAAGAGACCCAGTACTTC. Its protein is CASSPTGHAEETQYF. Using reference TRBV7-7 and TRBJ2-5 for the parts outside the CDR3, the full variable domain is GAGVSQSPRYKVTKRGQDVTLRCDPISSHATLYWYQQALGQGPEFLTYFNYEAQPDKSGLPSDRFSAERPEGSISTLTIQRTEQRDSAMYRCASSPTGHAEETQYFGPGTRLLVL.

This clonotype was counted ten times or more. CDR3 bases: TGTGCCAGCAGCCAAACTAGCGGGAGTACTGGGGCCAACGTCCTGACTTTC. Encoded protein: CASSQTSGSTGANVLTF. The rearrangement links TRBV27 to TRBJ2-6; 11 bases match TRBD2. Germline V lookup: CDR1 MNHEY, CDR2 SMNVEV (reference sequence). The CDR3 runs to 17 residues. V shed 6 bases, J shed 2 bases, and the junction held 6 bases outside the gene matches.

This clonotype was picked up many times. The rearrangement links TRBV24-1 to TRBJ2-5; the D call may be TRBD1 or TRBD2 (5 bases each). This CDR3 has 15 residues. Trimming shortened V by 3 bases and J by 8 bases, and 18 bases separated the two germline ends. CDR1 and CDR2 from the germline V gene are KGHDR and SFDVKD. For the CDR3, the DNA is TGTGCCACCAGTGATGACCGGGACGGTAGGGACACCCAGTACTTC. Translation: CATSDDRDGRDTQYF.

This rearrangement joins TRBV20-1 to TRBJ2-5; D perhaps matches TRBD1 (6 bases). This CDR3 comprises 14 residues. The germline V gene has CDR1 DFQATT and CDR2 SNEGSKA (reference sequence). V was pared by 6 bases and J by 5 bases, with 19 bases between. In nucleotides, the CDR3 is TGCAGTGCGATCAACAGGGTCCTCTGGGAGACCCAGTACTTC. Translating gives CSAINRVLWETQYF.

The rearrangement joins TRBV20-1 to TRBJ1-2; D is possibly TRBD1 (6 bases). Per germline, CDR1 DFQATT and CDR2 SNEGSKA (reference sequence). Trimming pared 4 bases from V and 6 bases from J, leaving 12 bases between. CDR3 size: 12 residues. The CDR3 bases are TGCAGTGCTACTGGAGGGGGAAATGGCTACACCTTC. Translated, it gives CSATGGGNGYTF.

The chain combines TRBV20-1 with TRBJ1-2; D not resolved. CDR1 DFQATT and CDR2 SNEGSKA come from the germline V gene (reference sequence). This CDR3 is built from 11 residues. V was cut by 6 bases and J by 8 bases, with 13 bases left in between. This chain's CDR3 is CSASRIGGYTF. CDR3 DNA sequence: TGCAGTGCCAGCAGAATCGGAGGCTACACCTTC.